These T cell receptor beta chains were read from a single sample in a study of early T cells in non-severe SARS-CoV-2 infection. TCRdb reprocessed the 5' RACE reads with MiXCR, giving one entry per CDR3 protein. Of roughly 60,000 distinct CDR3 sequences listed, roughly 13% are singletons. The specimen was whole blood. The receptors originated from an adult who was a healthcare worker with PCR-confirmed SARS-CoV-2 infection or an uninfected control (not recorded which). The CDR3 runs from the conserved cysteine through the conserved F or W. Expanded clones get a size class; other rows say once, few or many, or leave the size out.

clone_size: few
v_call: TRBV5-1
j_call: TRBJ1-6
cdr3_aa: CASALNGPQNSPLHF

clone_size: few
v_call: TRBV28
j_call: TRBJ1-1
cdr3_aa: CASRVGGRNTEAFF

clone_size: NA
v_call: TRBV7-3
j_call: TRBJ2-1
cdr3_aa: CASAGQPYNEQFF

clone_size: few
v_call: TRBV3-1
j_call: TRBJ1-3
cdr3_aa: CASSQILGGGGNTIYF

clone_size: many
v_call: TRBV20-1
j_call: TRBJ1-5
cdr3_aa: CSARDMARGSLQPQHF

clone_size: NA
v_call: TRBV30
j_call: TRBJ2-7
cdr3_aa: CAWSVASWTSGTYEQYF

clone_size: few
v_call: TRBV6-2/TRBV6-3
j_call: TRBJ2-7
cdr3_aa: CATAQGQEPYEQYF

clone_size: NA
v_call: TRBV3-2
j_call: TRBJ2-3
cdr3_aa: CASSHNLGLAVGIADTQYF

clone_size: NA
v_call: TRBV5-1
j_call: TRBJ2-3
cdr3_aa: CASSLGLATDTQYF

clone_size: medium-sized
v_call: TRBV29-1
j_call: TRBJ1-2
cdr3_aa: CSSWGGYGYTF

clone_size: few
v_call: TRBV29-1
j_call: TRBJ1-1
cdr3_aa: CSVDFWAQTGHSEAFF

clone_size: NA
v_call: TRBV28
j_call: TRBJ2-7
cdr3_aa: CASSRASNYEQYF

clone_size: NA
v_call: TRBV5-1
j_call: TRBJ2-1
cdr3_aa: CASSSRTGIYSYNEQFF

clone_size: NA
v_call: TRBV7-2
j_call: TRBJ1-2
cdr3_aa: CASSLESGTGSHGYTF

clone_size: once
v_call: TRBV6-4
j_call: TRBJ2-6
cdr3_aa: CASSDSGANVLTF

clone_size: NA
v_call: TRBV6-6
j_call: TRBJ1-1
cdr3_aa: CASRPPGRGGEAFF

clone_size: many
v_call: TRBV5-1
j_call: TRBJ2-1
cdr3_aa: CASSLSSGSYWEQFF

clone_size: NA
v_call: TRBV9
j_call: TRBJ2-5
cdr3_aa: CASSLSGGNQETQYF

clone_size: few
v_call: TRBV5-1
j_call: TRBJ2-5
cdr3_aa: CASVLGTGRGETQYF

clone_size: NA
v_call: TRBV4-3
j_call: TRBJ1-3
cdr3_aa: CASSQGGTGAGNTIYF

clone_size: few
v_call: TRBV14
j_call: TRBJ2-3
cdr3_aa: CASSQVRLQDTQYF

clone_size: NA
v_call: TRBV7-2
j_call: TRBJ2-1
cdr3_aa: CASSLARGQGNSNEQFF

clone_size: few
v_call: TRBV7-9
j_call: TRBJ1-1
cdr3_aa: CASSLDDGTEAFF

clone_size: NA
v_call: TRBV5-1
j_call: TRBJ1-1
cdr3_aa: CASSPGPNTEAFF

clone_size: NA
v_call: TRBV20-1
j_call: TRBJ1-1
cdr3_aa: CSFKTDQNTEAFF

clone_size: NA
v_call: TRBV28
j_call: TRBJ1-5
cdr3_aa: CASSLYNLLRDQPQHF

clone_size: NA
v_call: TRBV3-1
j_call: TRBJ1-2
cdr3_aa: CASSRGQGKGYTF

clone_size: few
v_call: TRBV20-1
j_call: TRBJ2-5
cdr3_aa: CSARTSSETQYF

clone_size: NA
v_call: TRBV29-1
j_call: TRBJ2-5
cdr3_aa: CSVRGGGETQYF

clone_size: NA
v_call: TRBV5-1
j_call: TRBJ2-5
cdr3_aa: CASSFGQGGRETQYF

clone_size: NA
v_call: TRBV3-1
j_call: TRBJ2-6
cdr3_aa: CASSQSGANVLTF

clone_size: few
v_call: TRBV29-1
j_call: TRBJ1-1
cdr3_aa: CSVLGVDTEAFF

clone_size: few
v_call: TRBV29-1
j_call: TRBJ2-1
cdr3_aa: CSVGLAGGNEQFF

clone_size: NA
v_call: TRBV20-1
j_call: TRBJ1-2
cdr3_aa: CSARLGQTYGYTF

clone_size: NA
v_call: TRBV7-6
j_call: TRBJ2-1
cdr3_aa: CASSLVSVSSYNEQFF

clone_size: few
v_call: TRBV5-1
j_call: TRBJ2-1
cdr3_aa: CASSARQGSSYNEQFF

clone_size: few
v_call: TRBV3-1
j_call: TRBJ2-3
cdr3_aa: CASSQDIGPQYF

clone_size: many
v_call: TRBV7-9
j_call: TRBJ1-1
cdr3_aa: CASSAERTDRANEAFF

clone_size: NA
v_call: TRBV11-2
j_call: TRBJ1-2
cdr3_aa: CASSSNRGPNYGYTF

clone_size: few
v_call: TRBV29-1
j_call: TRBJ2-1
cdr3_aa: CSVNVAGRYNEQFF

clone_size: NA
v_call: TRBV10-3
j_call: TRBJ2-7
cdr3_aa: CAISDEDSGREQYF

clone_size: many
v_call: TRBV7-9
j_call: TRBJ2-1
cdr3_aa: CASSRAQDTQFF

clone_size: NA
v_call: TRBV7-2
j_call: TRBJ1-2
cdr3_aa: CASSPHGGGVVGYTF

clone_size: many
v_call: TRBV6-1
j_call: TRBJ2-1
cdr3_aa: CASSEPGQGDEQFF

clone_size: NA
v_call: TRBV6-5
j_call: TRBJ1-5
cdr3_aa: CASSYSRTDSNQPQHF

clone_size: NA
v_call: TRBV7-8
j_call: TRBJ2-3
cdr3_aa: CASSNLPGQGKDTQYF

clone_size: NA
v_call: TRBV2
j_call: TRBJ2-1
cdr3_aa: CASSGSGGANNEQFF

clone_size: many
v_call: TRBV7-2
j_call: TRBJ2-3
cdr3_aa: CASSAGRTSTDTQYF

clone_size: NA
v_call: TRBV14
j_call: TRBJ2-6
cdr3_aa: CASSPWTGSGANVLTF

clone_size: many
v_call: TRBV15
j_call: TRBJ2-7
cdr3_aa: CATSRISGTVSEQYF

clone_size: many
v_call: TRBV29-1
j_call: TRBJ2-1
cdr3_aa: CSGGLAEYNEQFF

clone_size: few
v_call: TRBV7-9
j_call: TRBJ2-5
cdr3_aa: CASSPELLETQYF

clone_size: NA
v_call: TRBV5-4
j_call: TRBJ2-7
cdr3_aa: CASSAGGSFSYEQYF

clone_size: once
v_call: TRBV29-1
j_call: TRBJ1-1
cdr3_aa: CSAGGGFFTEAFF

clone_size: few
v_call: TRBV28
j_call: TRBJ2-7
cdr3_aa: CASSYTVGGGNSYEQYF

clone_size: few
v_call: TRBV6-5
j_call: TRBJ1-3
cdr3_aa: CASSSTDLGTIYF

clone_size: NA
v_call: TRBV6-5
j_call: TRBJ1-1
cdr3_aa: CASSPSHRDGTEAFF

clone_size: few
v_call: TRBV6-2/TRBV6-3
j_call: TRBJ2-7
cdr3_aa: CASSLPGTVYEQYF